The source of this TCR beta chain is a study of patients and donors after allogeneic stem cell transplantation. Trimming took off 2 bases at V and 4 bases at J, with 6 bases between the two ends. Germline loops: CDR1 MNHEY, CDR2 SVGEGT. The CDR3 has 12 amino acids. TCRdb redid the calling of the RT-PCR reads with MiXCR, one entry per CDR3 protein. The sample includes about a million distinct CDR3 sequences, more than 15% of them seen just once. This clonotype originated in a human donor who was either an allogeneic HSCT recipient or a stem cell or donor lymphocyte infusion donor (not recorded which). It is not recorded whose cells these are; they may come from a transplant donor. Source material: blood, either unsorted or a sorted T cell fraction (not recorded which). The chain uses TRBV6-2 or TRBV6-3 and TRBJ2-7; D ambiguous. The CDR3 nucleotides are TGTGCCAGCAGTTACCCCCGGTACGAGCAGTACTTC. It specifies CASSYPRYEQYF.